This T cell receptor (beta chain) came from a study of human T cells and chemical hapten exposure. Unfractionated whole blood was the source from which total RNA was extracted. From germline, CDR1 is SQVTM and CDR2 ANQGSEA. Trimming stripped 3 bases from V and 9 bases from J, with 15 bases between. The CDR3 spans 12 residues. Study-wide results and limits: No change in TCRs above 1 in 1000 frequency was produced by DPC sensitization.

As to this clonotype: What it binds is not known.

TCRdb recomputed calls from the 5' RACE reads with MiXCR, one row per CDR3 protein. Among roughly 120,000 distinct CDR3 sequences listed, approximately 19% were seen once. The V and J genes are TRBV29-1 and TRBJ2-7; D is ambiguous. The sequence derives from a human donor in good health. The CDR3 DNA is TGCAGCGTTGATCTTAGTGGATTAGGGCAGTACTTC. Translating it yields CSVDLSGLGQYF.